This T cell receptor beta chain was found in a study of shared clonotypes between healthy human individuals. The ends were cut back, 2 bases at V and 2 bases at J, with 12 bases in the middle. From germline, CDR1 is SGHKS and CDR2 YYEKEE (reference sequence). The CDR3 runs 15 residues. The study, taken as a whole, reports: The study sampled only blood, and tissue repertoires likely differ.

As for this clone: Its antigen remains unidentified.

Some clones are missing from TCRdb's copy, which holds only in-frame ones; the method was immunoSEQ multiplex PCR. Of 600,000 to 800,000 clones listed, over 60% are singletons. Sequenced: memory CD4+ T cells sorted from blood. Subset of the sample: CD45RA-negative fraction. This chain uses TRBV5-5 with TRBJ2-3, with TRBD2 as a possible D gene (6 bases). This receptor was taken from a young woman in good health. For the CDR3, the DNA is TGTGCCAGCAGCTTCACGGAGCGGGTCACAGATACGCAGTATTTT. Its translation is CASSFTERVTDTQYF.